Shown below are 21 T cell receptor beta chains from a single sample sequenced in a study of metastatic and nonmetastatic thyroid tumors. TCRdb re-called the PCR reads via MiXCR. The sample contains approximately 7,900 clones, approximately 25% of which appear only once. Before thyroid surgery, none of the patients had received any treatment. The sequenced sample consisted of adjacent normal tissue. Source of these receptors: a female donor with papillary thyroid cancer or a benign thyroid nodule (not recorded which). Some clones in this sample may be carry-over from other donors' samples.

CDR3 in amino acids: CASTYWGDHEQYF. The CDR3, as DNA: TGTGCCAGCACCTATTGGGGGGACCACGAGCAGTACTTC. The V gene is TRBV5-4, the J gene TRBJ2-7; possible D gene TRBD2, 6 bases. In germline, CDR1 is SGHNT, CDR2 YYREEE (reference sequence). Trimming shortened V by 6 bases and J by 5 bases, and 15 bases separated the two germline ends. This CDR3 comprises 13 residues.

V is TRBV4-1 and J is TRBJ2-1; D is uncertain. The CDR3 spans 13 residues. Per the germline V gene, CDR1 is MGHRA and CDR2 is YSYEKL. The V gene lost 0 bases and the J gene lost 6 bases, with 6 bases spanning the gap. The CDR3 coding sequence is TGCGCCAGCAGCCAAGACTTCCTCAATGAGCAGTTCTTC. Translated, it gives CASSQDFLNEQFF.

This chain connects TRBV27 to TRBJ2-7; TRBD1 or TRBD2 may be the D gene (6 bases each). Trimming removed 3 bases from V and 7 bases from J, with 22 bases in between. The CDR3 length is 16 residues. CDR1 and CDR2 (germline): MNHEY, SMNVEV (reference sequence). CDR3 loop: CASSFAGHMNTGEQYF. CDR3 in DNA: TGTGCCAGCAGTTTCGCGGGACACATGAACACCGGGGAGCAGTACTTC.

The chain's CDR3 is CASSSPGVGTEAFF. The CDR3 DNA reads as TGTGCCAGCAGCTCCCCAGGGGTCGGGACTGAAGCTTTCTTT. The rearrangement joins TRBV7-9 to TRBJ1-1; maybe TRBD1 (6 bases). This CDR3 comprises 14 residues. With 4 bases removed from V and 5 bases from J, the gap between germline ends came to 14 bases. The germline gives CDR1 SEHNR, CDR2 FQNEAQ (reference sequence).

In regard to this clone: One end of the junction fails to match germline, which may point to a read error. The gene calls are TRBV11-3 and TRBJ2-7, with D hard to call. Germline CDR1 is SGHNT and CDR2 is YENEEA. The length of the CDR3 is 14 residues. CDR3 DNA sequence: TGTGCCAGCAGCTTAGGGCCCCAGAGCTACGAGCGGTACTTC. The encoded protein is CASSLGPQSYERYF.

This clone is medium-sized by share. The V call is TRBV24-1, the J call TRBJ1-1; D remains unclear. V shed 5 bases and J shed 4 bases, with 13 bases lying between them. Germline V CDR1 and CDR2: KGHDR, SFDVKD. This CDR3 comprises 14 residues. CDR3 DNA: TGTGCCACCAGTGGAGGCGGACGGGTCACTGAAGCTTTCTTT. Amino acid sequence: CATSGGGRVTEAFF.

By sample share, this clone is large. The rearrangement uses TRBV6-1 and TRBJ1-1; D is possibly TRBD1 (6 bases). The CDR3 spans 14 residues. The ends were cut back, 1 base at V and 5 bases at J, with 11 bases in the middle. Germline CDR1 reads MNHNS; CDR2 reads SASEGT. The CDR3 coding sequence is TGTGCCAGCAGTGAAGGAGGGGGACAAACTGAAGCTTTCTTT. Its protein product is CASSEGGGQTEAFF.

The chain employs TRBV5-6 and TRBJ1-2; 8 positions match TRBD1. Germline loops: CDR1 SGHDT, CDR2 YYEEEE. The ends lost 2 bases at V and 6 bases at J; junction bases unmatched: 3. This CDR3 is 13 amino acids long. For the CDR3, the DNA is TGTGCCAGCAGCTTCAGGGGGCTCCATGGCTACACCTTC. As protein: CASSFRGLHGYTF.

The chain is built from TRBV12-3 or TRBV12-4 and TRBJ1-1, with D perhaps TRBD1 (6 bases). This CDR3 comprises 14 residues. Trimming removed 3 bases at V and 1 base at J, with 9 bases between. CDR3 nucleotide sequence: TGTGCCAGCAGTTTCTTGGGACAGAACACTGAAGCTTTCTTT. It is translated as CASSFLGQNTEAFF.

Only a few counts were recorded for this clone. The chain links TRBV28 to TRBJ2-7, with 9 nucleotides matching TRBD1. The ends lost 6 bases at V and 5 bases at J; junction bases unmatched: 8. From germline, CDR1 is MDHEN and CDR2 SYDVKM. This CDR3 has 14 amino acids. CDR3 in DNA: TGTGCCAGCAGCAACAGGGGGCAGTTGAACGAGCAGTACTTC. This encodes CASSNRGQLNEQYF.

The chain has TRBV30 and TRBJ2-1, with 7 nucleotides matching TRBD1. The length of the CDR3 is 14 residues. The trim removed 3 bases at V and 10 bases at J, leaving 12 bases unmatched. The germline gives CDR1 GTSNPN, CDR2 SVGIG (reference sequence). DNA of the CDR3: TGTGCCTGGAGGACTGGGACAGACCTTCGAGAGCAGTTCTTC. Protein sequence: CAWRTGTDLREQFF.

J is TRBJ2-7 and V is TRBV2; either TRBD1 or TRBD2 may fit D (5 bases each). CDR3 length: 14 residues. The V end lost 5 bases, the J end lost 0 bases, and 11 bases lay between the germline ends. The germline V gene encodes CDR1 SNHLY and CDR2 FYNNEI. This CDR3 reads CASSRDRSSYEQYF. The CDR3 DNA follows: TGTGCCAGCAGTCGGGACCGGAGCTCCTACGAGCAGTACTTC.

This clone was picked up a small number of times. The chain combines TRBV6-9 with TRBJ2-7; no reliable D call. The germline V gene has CDR1 MNHGY and CDR2 SVAAGI. V lost 8 bases, J lost 3 bases, and 8 bases lay in between. The CDR3 has 11 residues. Here the CDR3 DNA reads TGTGCCAGCGGTATTGGCTACGAGCAGTACTTC. This translates into CASGIGYEQYF.

By share of the sample, this clone is medium-sized (0.01 to 0.1%). This rearrangement joins TRBV9 to TRBJ1-2; maybe TRBD1 (5 bases). The CDR3 consists of 16 residues. Germline loops: CDR1 SGDLS, CDR2 YYNGEE. V gave up 3 bases and J gave up 5 bases, with 20 bases separating them. CDR3 amino acids: CASSAARDLTGYGYTF. DNA for the CDR3: TGTGCCAGCAGCGCCGCCCGGGACCTCACTGGGTATGGCTACACCTTC. Supplemented by reference TRBV9 and TRBJ1-2, the full variable domain reads DSGVTQTPKHLITATGQRVTLRCSPRSGDLSVYWYQQSLDQGLQFLIQYYNGEERAKGNILERFSAQQFPDLHSELNLSSLELGDSALYFCASSAARDLTGYGYTFGSGTRLTVV.

The table lists this clone with a few counts. DNA for the CDR3: TGTGCCAGCAGTTCATTTATGGGGGAATCCTACGAGCAGTACTTC. Its translation: CASSSFMGESYEQYF. The chain is built from TRBV28 and TRBJ2-7; D may match TRBD1 or TRBD2 (5 bases each). V lost 4 bases and J 1 base, leaving 14 bases between the germline ends. There are 15 residues in the CDR3. CDR1 is MDHEN and CDR2 is SYDVKM in the germline V gene.

By share, this clone counts as medium-sized. This rearrangement joins TRBV3-1 to TRBJ2-6; D gene ambiguous. V lost 6 bases and J lost 1, with 7 bases in between. The CDR3 contains 14 residues. Per germline, CDR1 LGHDT and CDR2 YNNKEL (reference sequence). The chain's CDR3 is CASSQTSGANVLTF. CDR3 DNA: TGTGCCAGCAGTCAGACATCTGGGGCCAACGTCCTGACTTTC.

The rearrangement joins TRBV15 to TRBJ2-2, with 7 positions matching TRBD2. J gave up 0 bases and V 0 bases, and 16 bases lay outside the gene matches. The CDR3 extends over 21 amino acids. Germline V gene sequence: CDR1 LNHNV, CDR2 YYDKDF (reference sequence). The CDR3 nucleotides read TGTGCCACCAGCAGAGAGAGGAGCGGGACCGGACTTGACTCGAACACCGGGGAGCTGTTTTTT. This gives the protein CATSRERSGTGLDSNTGELFF.

The chain uses TRBV27 and TRBJ2-5; no definite D call. Germline V lookup: CDR1 MNHEY, CDR2 SMNVEV (reference sequence). V lost 4 bases, J lost 0 bases, and 6 bases lay in between. The CDR3 extends over 13 amino acids. The CDR3 loop reads CASSYIDQETQYF. The CDR3 DNA sequence: TGTGCCAGCAGTTACATTGACCAAGAGACCCAGTACTTC.

The J gene is TRBJ1-1, the V gene TRBV6-5; D unclear. CDR3 size: 11 residues. The germline gives CDR1 MNHEY, CDR2 SVGAGI. V was shortened by 4 bases and J by 7 bases, with 7 bases between the two germline ends. CDR3 in DNA: TGTGCCAGCAGTTCTGGGGTTGAAGCTTTCTTT. Its translation: CASSSGVEAFF.

The CDR3 loop is CASSAQGNYGYTF. The CDR3 nucleotides are TGTGCCAGCAGCGCCCAGGGGAACTATGGCTACACCTTC. The chain combines TRBV9 with TRBJ1-2; possibly TRBD1 for D (6 bases). Between the trimmed V and J ends, which lost 3 bases and 2 bases, there was a span of 8 bases. Germline V CDR1 and CDR2: SGDLS, YYNGEE. The CDR3 is made up of 13 amino acids.

This clone is deemed medium-sized. This chain connects TRBV5-1 to TRBJ2-7; no clear D gene. The CDR3 contains 13 residues. Between the trimmed V and J ends, which lost 0 bases and 0 bases, there was a span of 4 bases. Per germline, CDR1 SGHRS and CDR2 YFSETQ. The CDR3 loop reads CASSLDNSYEQYF. In DNA form, the CDR3 reads TGCGCCAGCAGCTTGGACAACTCCTACGAGCAGTACTTC.